The present entry profiles one T cell receptor beta chain with its context. This clonotype has more than one count but fewer than ten. Its antigen is not yet known. No qualities accompany the bases; no much larger clone lies one base away. The data are from a study of T cells after yellow fever vaccination (dated 2019 in TCRdb). About the investigation overall: The SMART-Seq v4 Ultra Low Input RNA kit was used to prepare libraries from fractions with low cell numbers. Two healthy male donors, one aged 18 to 30 and one aged 30 to 39 years, were included in the cohort. To follow T-cell clones before and after primary and booster YFV17D yellow fever vaccination, bulk TCR alpha and beta repertoires were sequenced over time. Blood was drawn at multiple timepoints before and after primary and secondary immunization, with bulk PBMC replicates and cell subsets isolated.

The reads were generated on an Illumina NovaSeq 6000. TCR cDNA was made using 5'RACE template switching, a step that added a universal primer site and unique molecular identifiers. Priming of cDNA synthesis was performed from both the TCR alpha and TCR beta constant segments. Two PCR steps were used to amplify libraries, with sample barcodes and sequencing adapters being added in the second step. Sequencing of libraries was performed on Illumina HiSeq 2500 (2x100 bp) or NovaSeq (2x150 bp). The paper's data handling went like this. MIGEC handled demultiplexing of reads and collapsing into UMI consensus sequences, while MiXCR performed V(D)J alignment. Using edgeR on replicate PBMC samples, clonotypes were called vaccine-responding if FDR was below 0.01 and the log2 fold change was above 5 up to day 15. Each bulk clonotype was labeled CD4 or CD8 based on which sequenced repertoire, CD4 or CD8, contained the clonotype at higher abundance. TCRdb trimmed the raw reads at Q25, called clones with MiXCR and kept productive beta chains. CDR3 protein duplicates are merged, each entry listing the most common genes and DNA. Here the V and J calls rest on TCRdb's processing, not on the authors' analysis. The sample table contains 150,000 or so distinct CDR3 sequences; only one count was recorded for over 7% of them. The ten largest clones represent around 40% of the sample.

According to the study, the label for this sample's treatment or condition signals: live attenuated yellow fever vaccine strain. PBMCs were isolated from peripheral blood using a standard Ficoll-Paque protocol. CD4 and CD8 T-cell fractions were isolated with Dynabeads CD4 and CD8 positive selection kits. TriZol was used to extract RNA from bulk PBMCs, CD4 and CD8 fractions, and dextramer-positive and dextramer-negative fractions. Points the paper makes about the study in general: A small share of clonotypes occurred in both CD4 and CD8 compartments, likely arising from convergent recombination. The secondary T-cell response was weaker than the primary response but faster, peaking on day 5 instead of day 15. Because the study included only a couple of donors, the extent to which the findings can be generalized is limited. Because abundant contaminating clonotypes from the bulk population could be contained in FACS-sorted repertoires, computational filtering was required. After the booster, most clones that had expanded after primary vaccination were detected again (approximately 97% of CD4 and around nine tenths of CD8), suggesting broad maintenance of memory.

Trimming at the junction amounts to 5 bases on V and 2 bases on J, and the germline ends lie 10 bases apart. The CDR3 has 14 amino acids, counting the end cysteine and phenylalanine. The kept DNA is CDR3 alone, 42 bases in frame from the first base. Per the germline V gene (reference sequence), MNHEY is the CDR1 and SMNVEV is the CDR2. The sequence derives from a man younger than 35 who received the YFV17D yellow fever vaccine. Recombination joined TRBV27 with TRBJ1-5, with no confident D gene call. Sequenced here: CD8+ T cells sorted from PBMCs, sampled 45 days after the yellow fever booster vaccination. The base sequence is TGTGCCAGCAGTCCAGGAAGGGGCAATCAGCCCCAGCATTTT. Its amino acids are CASSPGRGNQPQHF.